Here is one T cell receptor (beta chain) with its context. Its antigen remains unidentified. In the same sample, other DNA sequences code for this CDR3. The study enrolled healthy HIV-negative adults without recent acute infections or vaccinations as donors. Caucasian adults living in Nashville, Tennessee, provided all samples. The data belong to a study of shared clonotypes between healthy human individuals. Study results and limitations: Among donors, the sharing of clonotypes was expected to be influenced by sequencing depth.

This CDR3 comprises 16 residues. After removal of 0 bases from V and 2 bases from J, the junction contained 2 bases not matched to a gene. Germline CDR1 and CDR2: SGHNT and YYREEE (reference sequence). 300 ng DNA, some 30,000 T cell genomes, went into unsorted PBMC replicate PCRs. Assay used: immunoSEQ multiplex PCR; TCRdb lists only in-frame clones, some missing. The data show about 480,000 clones, about four fifths seen once. V gene TRBV5-4 combines with J gene TRBJ2-2; TRBD2 matches 9 bases. This sequence was found in a middle-aged woman in good health. Some clones in this sample may be carry-over from other donors' samples. Sequencing used PBMCs. The CDR3 sequence: CASSLGLAGNTGELFF. Written as DNA, the CDR3 is TGTGCCAGCAGCTTGGGGCTAGCGGGAAACACCGGGGAGCTGTTTTTT.